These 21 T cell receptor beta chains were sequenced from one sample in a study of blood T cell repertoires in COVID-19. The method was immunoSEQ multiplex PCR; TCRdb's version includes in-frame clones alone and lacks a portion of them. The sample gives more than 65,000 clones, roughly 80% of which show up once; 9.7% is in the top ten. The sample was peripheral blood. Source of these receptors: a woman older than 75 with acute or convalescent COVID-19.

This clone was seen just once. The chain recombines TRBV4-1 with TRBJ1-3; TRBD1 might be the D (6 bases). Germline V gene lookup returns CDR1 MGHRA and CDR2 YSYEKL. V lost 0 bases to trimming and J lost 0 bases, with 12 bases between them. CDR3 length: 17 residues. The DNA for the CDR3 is TGCGCCAGCAGCCAAGACTTATCAGGGGCCTCTGGAAACACCATATATTTT. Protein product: CASSQDLSGASGNTIYF.

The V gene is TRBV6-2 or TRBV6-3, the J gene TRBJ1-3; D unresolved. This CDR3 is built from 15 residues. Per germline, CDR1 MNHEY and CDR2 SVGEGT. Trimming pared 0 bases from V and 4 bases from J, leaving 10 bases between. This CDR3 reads CASSYSSGSGNTIYF. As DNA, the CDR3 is TGTGCCAGCAGTTACTCGTCGGGATCCGGAAACACCATATATTTT.

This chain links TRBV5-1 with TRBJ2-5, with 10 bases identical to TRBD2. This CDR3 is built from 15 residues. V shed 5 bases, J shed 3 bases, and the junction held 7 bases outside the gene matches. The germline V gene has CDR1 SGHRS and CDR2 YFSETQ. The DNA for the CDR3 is TGCGCCAGCAGATCAGGACTAGCGGATGAAGAGACCCAGTACTTC. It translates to CASRSGLADEETQYF.

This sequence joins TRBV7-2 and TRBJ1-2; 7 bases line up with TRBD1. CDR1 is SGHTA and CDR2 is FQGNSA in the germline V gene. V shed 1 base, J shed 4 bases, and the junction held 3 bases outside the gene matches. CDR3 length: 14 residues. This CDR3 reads CASSLVGGGYGYTF. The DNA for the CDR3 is TGTGCCAGCAGCTTAGTAGGGGGCGGCTATGGCTACACCTTC.

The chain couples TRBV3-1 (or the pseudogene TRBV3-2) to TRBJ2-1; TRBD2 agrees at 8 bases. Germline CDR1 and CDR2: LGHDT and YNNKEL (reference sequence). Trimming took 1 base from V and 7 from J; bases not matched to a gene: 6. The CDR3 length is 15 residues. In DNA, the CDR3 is TGTGCCAGCAGCCAAGGCGGGGGGCCTCGGAATGAGCAGTTCTTC. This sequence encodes CASSQGGGPRNEQFF.

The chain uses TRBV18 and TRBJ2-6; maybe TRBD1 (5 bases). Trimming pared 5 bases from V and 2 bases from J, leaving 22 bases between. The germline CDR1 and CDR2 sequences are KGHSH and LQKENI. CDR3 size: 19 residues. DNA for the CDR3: TGTGCCAGCTCATCGACAGCCCCAACGCCCCCGACTGGGGCCAACGTCCTGACTTTC. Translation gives CASSSTAPTPPTGANVLTF. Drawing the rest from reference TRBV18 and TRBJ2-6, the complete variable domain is NAGVMQNPRHLVRRRGQEARLRCSPMKGHSHVYWYRQLPEEGLKFMVYLQKENIIDESGMPKERFSAEFPKEGPSILRIQQVVRGDSAAYFCASSSTAPTPPTGANVLTFGAGSRLTVL.

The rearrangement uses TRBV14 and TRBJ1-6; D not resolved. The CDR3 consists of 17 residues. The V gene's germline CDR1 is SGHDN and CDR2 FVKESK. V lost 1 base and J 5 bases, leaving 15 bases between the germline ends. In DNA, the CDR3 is TGTGCCAGCAGCCAAGTTTCATCGATCGGGGATAATTCACCCCTCCACTTT. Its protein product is CASSQVSSIGDNSPLHF.

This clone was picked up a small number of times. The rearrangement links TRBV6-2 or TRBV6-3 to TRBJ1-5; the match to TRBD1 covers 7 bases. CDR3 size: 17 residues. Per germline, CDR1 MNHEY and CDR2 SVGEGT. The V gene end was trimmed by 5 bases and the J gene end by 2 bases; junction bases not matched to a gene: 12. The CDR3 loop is CASSPIKQGIGNQPQHF. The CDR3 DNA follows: TGTGCCAGCAGTCCAATAAAACAGGGGATAGGCAATCAGCCCCAGCATTTT.

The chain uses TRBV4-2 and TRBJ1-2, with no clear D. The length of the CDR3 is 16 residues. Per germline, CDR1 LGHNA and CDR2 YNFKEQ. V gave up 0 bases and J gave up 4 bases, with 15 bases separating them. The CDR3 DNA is TGTGCCAGCAGCCAAGATCTGGCCCGCGGGAGCTATGGCTACACCTTC. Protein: CASSQDLARGSYGYTF.

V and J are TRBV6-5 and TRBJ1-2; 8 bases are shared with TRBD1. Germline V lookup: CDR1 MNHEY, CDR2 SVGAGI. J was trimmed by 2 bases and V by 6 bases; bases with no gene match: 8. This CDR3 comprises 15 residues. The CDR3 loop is CASRTGQEVNYGYTF. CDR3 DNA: TGTGCCAGCAGAACGGGACAGGAAGTGAACTATGGCTACACCTTC.

The chain's CDR3 is CASSQEEVRNSGANVLTF. CDR3 nucleotide sequence: TGTGCCAGCAGCCAAGAGGAGGTCCGGAACTCTGGGGCCAACGTCCTGACTTTC. This chain links TRBV3-1 (or the pseudogene TRBV3-2) with TRBJ2-6, with D tentatively TRBD2 (5 bases). CDR1 LGHDT and CDR2 YNNKEL come from the germline V gene (reference sequence). The CDR3 totals 18 residues. Trimming took off 0 bases at V and 0 bases at J, with 12 bases between the two ends.

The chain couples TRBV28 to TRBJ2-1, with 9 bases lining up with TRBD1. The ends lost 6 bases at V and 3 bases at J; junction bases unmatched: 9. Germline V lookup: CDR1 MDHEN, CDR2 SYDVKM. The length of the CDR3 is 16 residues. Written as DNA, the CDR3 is TGTGCCAGCAGACGACTCACAGGGGGCGTCTACAATGAGCAGTTCTTC. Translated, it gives CASRRLTGGVYNEQFF.

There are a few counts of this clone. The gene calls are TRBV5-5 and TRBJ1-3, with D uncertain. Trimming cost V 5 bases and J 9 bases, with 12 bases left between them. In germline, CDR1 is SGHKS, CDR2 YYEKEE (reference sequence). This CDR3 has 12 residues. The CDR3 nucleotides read TGTGCCAGCAGTTCTGCCCTAACCACCATATATTTT. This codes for CASSSALTTIYF.

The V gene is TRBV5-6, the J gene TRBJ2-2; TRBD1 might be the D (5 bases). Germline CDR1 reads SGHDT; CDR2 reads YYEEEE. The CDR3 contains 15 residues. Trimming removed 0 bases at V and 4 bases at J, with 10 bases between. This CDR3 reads CASSLGRALTGELFF. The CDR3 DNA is TGTGCCAGCAGCTTGGGCAGGGCGCTCACCGGGGAGCTGTTTTTT.

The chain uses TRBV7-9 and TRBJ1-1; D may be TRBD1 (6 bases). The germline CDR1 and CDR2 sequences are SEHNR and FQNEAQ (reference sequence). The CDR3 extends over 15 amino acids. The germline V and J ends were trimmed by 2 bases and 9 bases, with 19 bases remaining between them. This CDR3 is CASSLIRRTAAQAFF. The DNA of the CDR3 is TGTGCCAGCAGCTTAATTAGAAGGACAGCGGCACAAGCTTTCTTT.

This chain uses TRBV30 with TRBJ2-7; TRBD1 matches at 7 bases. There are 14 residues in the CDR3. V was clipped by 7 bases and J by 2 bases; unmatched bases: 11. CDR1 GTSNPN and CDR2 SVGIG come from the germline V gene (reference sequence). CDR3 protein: CAYFPLRGPYEQYF. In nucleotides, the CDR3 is TGTGCCTACTTCCCCCTAAGGGGGCCCTACGAGCAGTACTTC.

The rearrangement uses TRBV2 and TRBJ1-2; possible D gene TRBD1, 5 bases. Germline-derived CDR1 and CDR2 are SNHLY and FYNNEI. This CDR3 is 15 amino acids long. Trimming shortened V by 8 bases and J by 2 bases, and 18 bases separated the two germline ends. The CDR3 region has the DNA TGTGCCAGCGGGGGGACCATGCGACTAAACTATGGCTACACCTTC. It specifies CASGGTMRLNYGYTF.

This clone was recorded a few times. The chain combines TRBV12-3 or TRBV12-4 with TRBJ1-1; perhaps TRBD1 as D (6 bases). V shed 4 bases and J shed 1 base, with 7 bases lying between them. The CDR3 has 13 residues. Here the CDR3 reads CASSWTENTEAFF. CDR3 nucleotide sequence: TGTGCCAGCAGTTGGACAGAGAACACTGAAGCTTTCTTT.

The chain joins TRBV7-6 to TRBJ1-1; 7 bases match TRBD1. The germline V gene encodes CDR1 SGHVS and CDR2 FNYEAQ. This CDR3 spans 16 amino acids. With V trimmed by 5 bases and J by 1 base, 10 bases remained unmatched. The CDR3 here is CASSPRSRTGNTEAFF. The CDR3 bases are TGTGCCAGCAGCCCGAGAAGTAGGACAGGGAACACTGAAGCTTTCTTT.

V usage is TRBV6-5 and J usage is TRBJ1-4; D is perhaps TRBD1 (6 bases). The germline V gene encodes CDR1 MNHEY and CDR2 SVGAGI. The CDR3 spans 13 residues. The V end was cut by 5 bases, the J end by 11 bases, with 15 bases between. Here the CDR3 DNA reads TGTGCCAGCAGTAGTGACAGGCAGTGGAAACTGTTTTTT. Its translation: CASSSDRQWKLFF.

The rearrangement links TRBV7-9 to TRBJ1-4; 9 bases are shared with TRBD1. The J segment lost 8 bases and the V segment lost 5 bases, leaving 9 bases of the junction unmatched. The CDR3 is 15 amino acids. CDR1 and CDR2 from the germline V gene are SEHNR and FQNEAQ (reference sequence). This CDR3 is CASSPPGQGAEKLFF. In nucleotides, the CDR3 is TGTGCCAGCAGCCCGCCGGGACAGGGTGCCGAAAAACTGTTTTTT. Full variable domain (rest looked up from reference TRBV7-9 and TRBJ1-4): DTGVSQNPRHKITKRGQNVTFRCDPISEHNRLYWYRQTLGQGPEFLTYFQNEAQLEKSRLLSDRFSAERPKGSFSTLEIQRTEQGDSAMYLCASSPPGQGAEKLFFGSGTQLSVL.